A single T cell receptor (beta chain) is shown here with its context. As yet, its antigen is unknown. The data stem from a study of identifying expanded T cells in peripheral blood. Study results and caveats: Technical replicates showed roughly 1.2 changed clones; two weeks roughly 15; four weeks 19. Clone count variance between roughly 2-week samples rose with total template count.

Sequenced by immunoSEQ multiplex PCR; TCRdb stores in-frame clones only, minus some. The data contain 84,000 or so clones, 85% to 90% of them singletons. No infections or other immune events were documented during collection. The sequenced material came from blood. The TCR was taken from a person aged 18 to 70 in good health.

The CDR3: CASLGRWVGWETQYF. The CDR3 bases are TGTGCCAGCCTGGGAAGGTGGGTGGGTTGGGAGACCCAGTACTTC. V usage is TRBV6-1 and J usage is TRBJ2-5; no definite D call. Germline-derived CDR1 and CDR2 are MNHNS and SASEGT. The CDR3 runs to 15 residues. V gave up 8 bases and J gave up 5 bases, with 21 bases separating them.